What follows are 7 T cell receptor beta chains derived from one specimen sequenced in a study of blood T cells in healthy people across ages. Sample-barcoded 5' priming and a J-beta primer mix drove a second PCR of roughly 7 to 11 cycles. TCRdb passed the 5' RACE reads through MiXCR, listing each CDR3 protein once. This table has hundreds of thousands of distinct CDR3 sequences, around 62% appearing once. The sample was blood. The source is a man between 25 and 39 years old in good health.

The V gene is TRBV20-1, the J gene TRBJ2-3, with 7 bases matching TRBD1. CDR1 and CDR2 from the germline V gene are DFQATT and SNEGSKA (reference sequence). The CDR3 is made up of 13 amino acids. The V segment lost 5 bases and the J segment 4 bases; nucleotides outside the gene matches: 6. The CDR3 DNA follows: TGCAGTGCTTCGGGACAGACATCAGATACGCAGTATTTT. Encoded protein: CSASGQTSDTQYF.

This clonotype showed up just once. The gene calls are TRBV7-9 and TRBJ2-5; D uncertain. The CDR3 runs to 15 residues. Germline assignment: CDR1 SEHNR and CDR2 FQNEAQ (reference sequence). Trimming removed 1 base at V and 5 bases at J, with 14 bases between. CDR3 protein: CASSLVQARWETQYF. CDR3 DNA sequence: TGTGCCAGCAGCTTAGTCCAGGCCAGATGGGAGACCCAGTACTTC.

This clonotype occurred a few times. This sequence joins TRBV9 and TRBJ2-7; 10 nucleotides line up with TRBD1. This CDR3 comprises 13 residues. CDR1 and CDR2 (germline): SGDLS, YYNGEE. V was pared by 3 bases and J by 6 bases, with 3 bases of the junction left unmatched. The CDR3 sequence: CASSGRQGAEQYF. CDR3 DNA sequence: TGTGCCAGCAGCGGAAGACAGGGGGCCGAGCAGTACTTC.

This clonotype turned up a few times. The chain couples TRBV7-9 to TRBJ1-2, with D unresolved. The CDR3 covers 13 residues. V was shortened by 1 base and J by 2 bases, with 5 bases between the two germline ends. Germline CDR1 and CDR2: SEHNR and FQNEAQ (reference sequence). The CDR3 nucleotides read TGTGCCAGCAGCTTAGAACAGAACTATGGCTACACCTTC. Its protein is CASSLEQNYGYTF. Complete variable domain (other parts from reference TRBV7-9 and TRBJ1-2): DTGVSQNPRHKITKRGQNVTFRCDPISEHNRLYWYRQTLGQGPEFLTYFQNEAQLEKSRLLSDRFSAERPKGSFSTLEIQRTEQGDSAMYLCASSLEQNYGYTFGSGTRLTVV.

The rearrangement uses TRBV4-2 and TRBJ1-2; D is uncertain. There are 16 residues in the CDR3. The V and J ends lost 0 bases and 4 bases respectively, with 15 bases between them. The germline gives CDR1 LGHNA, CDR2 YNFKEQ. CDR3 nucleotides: TGTGCCAGCAGCCAAGATGCCAGGACTAAGTCCTATGGCTACACCTTC. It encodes CASSQDARTKSYGYTF.

The CDR3, as DNA: TGTGCCAGCAGCTTACGGACTAGCGGGGGTAGGGAAGAGACCCAGTACTTC. This encodes CASSLRTSGGREETQYF. The chain employs TRBV7-3 and TRBJ2-5; TRBD2 matches at 13 bases. The CDR3 has 17 residues. Germline V gives CDR1 SGHTA, CDR2 FQGTGA. V lost 2 bases, J lost 3 bases, and 6 bases stayed unmatched.

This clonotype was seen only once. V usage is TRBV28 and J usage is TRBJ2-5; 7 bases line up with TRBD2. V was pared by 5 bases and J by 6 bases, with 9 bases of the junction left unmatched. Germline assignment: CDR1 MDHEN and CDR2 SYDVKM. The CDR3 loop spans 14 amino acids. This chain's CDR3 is CASSPPGGSKTQYF. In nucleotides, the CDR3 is TGTGCCAGCAGTCCCCCGGGGGGATCAAAGACCCAGTACTTC. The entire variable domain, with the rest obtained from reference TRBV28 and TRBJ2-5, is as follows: DVKVTQSSRYLVKRTGEKVFLECVQDMDHENMFWYRQDPGLGLRLIYFSYDVKMKEKGDIPEGYSVSREKKERFSLILESASTNQTSMYLCASSPPGGSKTQYFGPGTRLLVL.